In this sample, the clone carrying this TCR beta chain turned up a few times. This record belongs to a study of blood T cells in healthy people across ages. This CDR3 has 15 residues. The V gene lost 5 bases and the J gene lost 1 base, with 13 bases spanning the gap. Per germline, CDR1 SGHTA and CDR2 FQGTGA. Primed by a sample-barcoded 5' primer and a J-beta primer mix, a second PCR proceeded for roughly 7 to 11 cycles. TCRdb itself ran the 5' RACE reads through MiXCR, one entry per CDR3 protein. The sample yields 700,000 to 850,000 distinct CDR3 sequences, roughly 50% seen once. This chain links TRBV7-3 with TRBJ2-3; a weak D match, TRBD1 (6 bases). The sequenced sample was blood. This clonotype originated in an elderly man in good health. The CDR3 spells CASSPTGSGTDTQYF. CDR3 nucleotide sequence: TGTGCCAGCAGCCCGACAGGTAGTGGCACAGATACGCAGTATTTT.